This TCR beta chain comes out of a study of low-dose radiotherapy and immunotherapy resistance in tumors. Primers targeting TRAV and TRBV primed first-strand cDNA, covering alpha and beta chains. The authors ran approximately 20 PCR cycles to amplify TCRs with a constant-region primer and V-primer adapter. Amplification of the isolated mRNA used in vitro transcription. TCRdb re-called the reads through MiXCR, storing one row per CDR3 protein. Of tens of thousands of distinct CDR3 sequences in the sample, less than 25% were seen once. The time point is: after trial treatment. Treatment meaning: LDRT plus nivolumab, ipilimumab, low-dose cyclophosphamide and aspirin (RACIN trial). In its sample, this clonotype was seen many times. Germline V gives CDR1 KGHSH, CDR2 LQKENI. The CDR3 consists of 16 residues. Trimming took 3 bases from V and 4 from J, leaving 16 bases between them.

The rearrangement joins TRBV18 to TRBJ2-1, with D tentatively TRBD1 (6 bases). Sequenced here: PBMCs, sampled after low-dose radiotherapy plus immunotherapy. The clonotype originates from a female donor with ovarian cancer. The CDR3 spells CASSPSRDMQYNEQFF. The CDR3 nucleotides read TGTGCCAGCTCACCGAGCCGGGACATGCAATACAATGAGCAGTTCTTC.